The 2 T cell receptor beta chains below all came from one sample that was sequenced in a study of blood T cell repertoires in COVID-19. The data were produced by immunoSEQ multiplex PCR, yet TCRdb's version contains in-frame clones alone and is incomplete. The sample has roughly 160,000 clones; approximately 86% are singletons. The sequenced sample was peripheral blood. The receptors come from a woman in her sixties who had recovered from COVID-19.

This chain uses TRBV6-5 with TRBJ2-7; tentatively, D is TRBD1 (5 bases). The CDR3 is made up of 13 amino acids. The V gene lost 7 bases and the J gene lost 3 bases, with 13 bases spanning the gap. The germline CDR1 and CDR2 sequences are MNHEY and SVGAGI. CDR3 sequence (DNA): TGTGCCAGCACGGTTACAGGTTTCTACGAGCAGTACTTC. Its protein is CASTVTGFYEQYF.

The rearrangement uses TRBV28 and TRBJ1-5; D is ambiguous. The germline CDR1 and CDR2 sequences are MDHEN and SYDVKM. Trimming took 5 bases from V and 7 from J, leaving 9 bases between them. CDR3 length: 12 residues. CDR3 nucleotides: TGTGCCAGCAGTCTCTTGTCCCAGCCCCAGCATTTT. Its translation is CASSLLSQPQHF.